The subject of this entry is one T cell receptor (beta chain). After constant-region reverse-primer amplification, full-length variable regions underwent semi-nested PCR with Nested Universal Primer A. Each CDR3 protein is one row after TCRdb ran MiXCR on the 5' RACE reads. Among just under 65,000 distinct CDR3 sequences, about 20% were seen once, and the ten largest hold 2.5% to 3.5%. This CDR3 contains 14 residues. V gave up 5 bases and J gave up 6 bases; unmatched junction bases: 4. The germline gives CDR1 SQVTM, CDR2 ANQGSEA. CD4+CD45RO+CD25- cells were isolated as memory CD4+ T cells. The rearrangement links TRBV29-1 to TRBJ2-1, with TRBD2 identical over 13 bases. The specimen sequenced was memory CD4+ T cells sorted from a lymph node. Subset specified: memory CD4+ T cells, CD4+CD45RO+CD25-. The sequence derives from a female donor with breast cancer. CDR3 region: CSVPRTSGSNEQFF. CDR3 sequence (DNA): TGCAGCGTTCCCCGGACTAGCGGGAGCAATGAGCAGTTCTTC.